The sequence of this TCR beta chain was determined in a study of cytomegalovirus exposure and HLA in healthy donors (dated by TCRdb to 2016 to 2017). In terms of the full investigation: An earlier analysis of fewer than 750 of the donors reported about 280 Gb of sequence data and some 110 million unique TCR beta sequences obtained from some 170 million T cells. An early release covering 500 to 750 HLA-typed donors comprised 250 to 350 gigabases of sequencing data and approximately 80 million unique TCR sequences. Among the roughly 400 genotyped donors, around 81% belonged to the genetic ancestry cluster associated with self-reported Caucasian donors. The study was designed to test whether signatures of past pathogen exposure could be identified by cataloging public T cell receptors. Using immunosequencing, the study profiled T cell repertoires from around 670 subjects and related those repertoires to cytomegalovirus serostatus. In addition to the first cohort of roughly 700 subjects, a separate validation cohort of 130 or so different subjects was used. The study combined high-throughput TCR immunosequencing, statistical association of individual TCRs with disease status, and machine learning to predict cytomegalovirus infection status. A later analysis re-analyzed previously published TCR beta repertoires from approximately 670 donors and added high-resolution HLA genotyping to study TCR occurrence patterns. Rather than drawing on any new phenotypic data, the later analysis identified candidate immune exposures from TCR beta sequences and the way those sequences occurred across donors. An earlier analysis of some 500 of the donors used high-throughput TCR beta sequencing to judge whether each TCR beta V gene segment behaved as functional or pseudogenic. Donor age, sex, ethnicity and CMV serostatus were collected together with the repertoire data. In a later genetic analysis, genome-wide SNP genotypes for 398 of the 666 donors were used, and that subset was treated as a discovery cohort. Every discovery cohort repertoire had been produced on one sequencing platform. Both class I and class II loci were covered by HLA typing, at four-digit resolution. Typing coverage differed by locus: A, B, C, DRB1 and DQB1 were typed in about 620-630 donors, DQA1 in 500 to 550, DPA1 in approximately 600, and DPB1 in just under 490. Because of strong linkage in the cohort, roughly five DR-DQ haplotypes were treated as single units for association and clustering. Across 300 to 400 genotyped donors of the cohort, an average of approximately 220,000 unique TCR beta nucleotide sequences per donor were sequenced, and 15% to 20% of those sequences were non-productive.

Notes on this clone: Its antigen is unknown. Base quality data are lacking; no much larger clone is found one base away. Other DNA sequences in the same sample also yield this CDR3.

The full study reports these points: According to the authors, the approach could potentially be generalized to other disease states and immunological phenotypes. According to a later analysis, most CMV-associated TCR beta chains appeared to be HLA-restricted, and the HLA associations seemed to be driven largely by CMV exposure. The only immune exposure information available for the cohort was CMV serostatus. Correlated functional status among segregating V segments might be attributable to linkage disequilibrium, but an unknown experimental factor could not be ruled out. An association between a missense DCLRE1C variant and V-gene and J-gene trimming of TCR beta chains was found in a later genetic analysis and replicated in an independent cohort. Because some donors lacked HLA typing at each locus, the association tests relied only on the typed subset. The earlier analysis of 450 to 700 of the donors excluded seventeen rarely observed V segments, including chromosome 9 orphons, because counts were too low. Presence/absence analyses assumed roughly uniform sequencing depth across donors, an assumption that may not hold. The cohort was sequenced for TCR beta chains only, and without alpha or paired-chain data the features that could be detected were limited. At a false discovery rate of 0.05, a later analysis linked 16,951 TCR beta sequences to specific HLA alleles. Most TCR sequences were seen in very few donors, while some public TCRs were found in many individuals. Assigning TCR associations to individual alleles was difficult when HLA alleles, especially DR and DQ, strongly co-occurred. In the study, around 160 TCR beta chains were listed as associated with cytomegalovirus. The 87-base-pair reads could not distinguish some IMGT-functional V segments, including TRBV6-2 and TRBV6-3, so those segments were excluded. A later analysis found that TCR association rates varied across HLA loci, with DRB1 alleles showing the most associated TCRs and HLA-C alleles the fewest. Compared with the approximately 670-donor mean, donors in an Asian-associated ancestry cluster had fewer N-insertions in productive TCRs, according to a later genetic analysis. Compared with equally common non-associated chains, HLA-associated TCR beta chains in a later analysis were more clonally expanded and had lower generation probabilities. In an earlier analysis of over 550 of the donors, most TCR beta V segments were observed in productive rearrangements about 90% or about 30% of the time, broadly matching IMGT annotations. According to a later analysis, parvovirus B19, influenza, CMV and Epstein-Barr virus appeared linked to several top co-occurrence clusters. Cytomegalovirus status was reported to be diagnosed by the classifier with high specificity and sensitivity in both the original and validation cohorts. A further reported finding was that TCR beta sequences accurately predicted the HLA-A and HLA-B alleles for most subjects in the first cohort. A cluster of highly shared sequence variants was judged likely to represent a technical artifact of the sequencing pipeline. In vitro tests confirmed that three of the cytomegalovirus-associated TCR beta chains recognize cytomegalovirus antigens.

Library method: the immunoSEQ multiplex PCR assay. For the multiplex PCR, a mixture combining 60 forward primers for TCR Vbeta segments and 13 reverse primers for TCR Jbeta segments was used. Amplification of the CDR3 region of rearranged TCR beta genes was performed with a multiplex PCR assay on genomic DNA. The amplified TCR beta libraries were sequenced on the Illumina HiSeq System as 87-base-pair reads. As for how the authors treated the data: Across the 500 to 850 repertoires, a later analysis counted 78 million or so unique TCR beta chains, some 11 million of which were shared by at least two donors. A nearest-neighbor algorithm error-corrected the raw reads and collapsed the reads into unique sequences, merging closely related sequences to remove PCR and sequencing errors. Alignment of CDR3 sequences to IMGT reference sequences was used to assign V, D and J gene segments. Each retained sequence needed at least a six-nucleotide match to both a V gene segment and a J gene segment. A rearrangement was called productive if the CDR3 had no stop codons and remained in frame with V and J, and every other rearrangement was called non-productive. CDR3 was defined by IMGT convention, running from the second conserved V-encoded cysteine to the conserved J-encoded phenylalanine. Sequences without an unambiguous match to a single V gene segment were excluded from the earlier analysis of a few hundred of the donors. In an earlier analysis of 587 of the donors, V segments were called functional above 56.7% productive rearrangements and were called segregating when the between-donor standard deviation exceeded 5%. To diagnose cytomegalovirus status from the catalog of TCR beta chain sequences, a statistical classification framework was built. In a later analysis, V and J genes were assigned by comparing TCR nucleotide sequences against IMGT/GENE-DB human TR gene sequences. Using the TCRdist pipeline, a later analysis assigned CDR3 sequences along with most-parsimonious VDJ recombination scenarios. In a later analysis, each TCR beta chain was defined by its CDR3 amino acid sequence together with its V-gene family, and reads lacking a unique V-gene family were excluded. A later analysis removed 550 to 650 highly shared, low-generation-probability nucleotide sequences to deal with suspected cross-contamination and a sequencing artifact. In a later analysis, a clonal expansion index was calculated for each public chain from normalized within-repertoire ranks of inferred template counts. In a later analysis, generation probabilities were computed with a VDJ recombination model fitted to out-of-frame rearrangements, and the resulting probabilities were checked against IGoR. In a later analysis, TCR-TCR, TCR-HLA and TCR-CMV co-occurrence was scored with hypergeometric tests, and a repertoire-size bias correction was applied to TCR pairs. False discovery rates were estimated in a later analysis by permuting HLA or CMV assignments 20 times. In a later analysis, co-occurring TCRs were grouped using DBSCAN, and TCRdist sequence similarity was added for clustering within HLA-allele-positive subsets. Repertoires with fewer than 30,000 or more than 120,000 public chains, plus five repertoires with anomalous nucleotide sharing, were excluded from co-occurrence clustering. TCRdb stores this immuneACCESS table with in-frame sequences only. Part of the clones is absent; in the studies checked, under half of the shortfall reflects unresolved V genes, and no reason is known for the rest. V and J calls and clone size come straight from that table; D and trimming were deduced from the DNA. This sample lists 220,000 or so clones; 82% were detected once. Of the sample, 2.7% is held by the ten largest clones.

In total, around 600 healthy bone marrow donors made up the cohort. At the time of sampling, all cohort members were nominally healthy, though unrecorded immune exposures were likely present. The donor was CMV seronegative and was included in the group of a few hundred seronegative cohort members. Every donor gave a peripheral blood sample, and the peripheral blood mononuclear cells from that sample were used for TCR beta sequencing. The Qiagen DNeasy Blood Extraction Kit was used to extract genomic DNA from the blood cell samples. V trim: 4 bases; J trim: 4 bases; unmatched bases: 2. The CDR3 spans 13 residues, from the cysteine through the phenylalanine. Only the CDR3 part of the read is kept: 39 bases, read in frame from the first base. CDR1 and CDR2 (SGHRS, YFSETQ) derive from the germline V gene.

Sequencing input: PBMCs. The receptor comes from a woman aged 40 to 50 in good health and CMV-seronegative. The sequence joins TRBV5-1 to TRBJ2-5; the central 9 bases match TRBD1. The CDR3 loop reads CASSLGQGETQYF. The nucleotides are TGCGCCAGCAGCCTGGGACAGGGAGAGACCCAGTACTTC.